The 15 T cell receptor beta chains presented below share a single source sample, sequenced in a study of OX40 agonist ivuxolimab in advanced cancers. Here immunoSEQ multiplex PCR was the method, and the copy in TCRdb shows in-frame clones only, minus some. The repertoire includes around 67,000 clones, about four fifths of them detected once, and approximately 1.2% sits in the top ten. The sequencing used CD4+ or CD8+ T cells sorted from blood, collected in a trial of the OX40 agonist ivuxolimab. The receptors originated from an adult with an advanced solid tumor such as melanoma, head and neck, liver or kidney cancer.

The rearrangement uses TRBV6-5 and TRBJ2-7; 12 bases are shared with TRBD1. This CDR3 comprises 15 residues. V shed 6 bases and J 5 bases; nucleotides not matched to a gene: 8. Per the germline V gene, CDR1 is MNHEY and CDR2 is SVGAGI. Written as DNA, the CDR3 is TGTGCCAGCAGAGCCCGGGACAGGGGGCGCCACGAGCAGTACTTC. Translation: CASRARDRGRHEQYF.

This chain uses TRBV6-1 with TRBJ2-1; D is possibly TRBD2 (5 bases). This CDR3 contains 16 residues. Germline-derived CDR1 and CDR2 are MNHNS and SASEGT. Trimming removed 4 bases from V and 1 base from J, with 14 bases in between. The CDR3 DNA reads TGTGCCAGCAGTGCCCTTGGACTGCTATCCTACAATGAGCAGTTCTTC. This sequence encodes CASSALGLLSYNEQFF.

V usage is TRBV7-9 and J usage is TRBJ2-5; 7 bases line up with TRBD2. The CDR3 is made up of 13 amino acids. From germline, CDR1 is SEHNR and CDR2 FQNEAQ (reference sequence). The junction had 3 bases not matched to a gene; V was cut back by 3 bases and J by 5 bases. The CDR3 bases are TGTGCCAGCAGCTTTGTGGGGGGGGAGACCCAGTACTTC. Its translation is CASSFVGGETQYF.

The V gene is TRBV7-8, the J gene TRBJ2-5; 14 bases are shared with TRBD2. V shed 5 bases, J shed 5 bases, and the junction held 7 bases outside the gene matches. Germline V gene lookup returns CDR1 SGHVS and CDR2 FQNEAQ. This CDR3 is built from 16 residues. The CDR3 coding sequence is TGTGCCAGCAGCCCCCGACTAGCGGGGGGGCGCGAGACCCAGTACTTC. This encodes CASSPRLAGGRETQYF. The full variable domain, in which reference TRBV7-8 and TRBJ2-5 provide the parts outside the CDR3, is GAGVSQSPRYKVAKRGQDVALRCDPISGHVSLFWYQQALGQGPEFLTYFQNEAQLDKSGLPSDRFFAERPEGSVSTLKIQRTQQEDSAVYLCASSPRLAGGRETQYFGPGTRLLVL.

V gene TRBV7-8 combines with J gene TRBJ1-1, with 7 bases matching TRBD1. The CDR3 extends over 13 amino acids. CDR1 and CDR2 from the germline V gene are SGHVS and FQNEAQ. V was pared by 2 bases and J by 11 bases, with 8 bases of the junction left unmatched. The CDR3 DNA sequence: TGTGCCAGCAGCTTACGGCAGGGGGGCCAGGCTTTCTTT. It translates to CASSLRQGGQAFF.

The chain recombines TRBV9 with TRBJ1-4; tentative D call: TRBD1 (5 bases). Germline lookup yields CDR1 SGDLS and CDR2 YYNGEE. There are 15 residues in the CDR3. The V and J ends lost 0 bases and 4 bases respectively, with 10 bases between them. The CDR3 sequence: CASSVGGRLNEKLFF. For the CDR3, the DNA is TGTGCCAGCAGCGTAGGGGGACGGCTTAATGAAAAACTGTTTTTT.

This clone has just a few counts. For the CDR3, the DNA is TGTGCCAGTAGTATCCTAGTCGGGGGAAGCTCTGGGGCCAACGTCCTGACTTTC. Its protein is CASSILVGGSSGANVLTF. V usage is TRBV19 and J usage is TRBJ2-6; tentative D call: TRBD2 (6 bases). V was shortened by 3 bases and J by 0 bases, with 15 bases between the two germline ends. The germline V gene encodes CDR1 LNHDA and CDR2 SQIVND (reference sequence). The length of the CDR3 is 18 residues. The variable domain in full, completed from reference TRBV19 and TRBJ2-6, reads DGGITQSPKYLFRKEGQNVTLSCEQNLNHDAMYWYRQDPGQGLRLIYYSQIVNDFQKGDIAEGYSVSREKKESFPLTVTSAQKNPTAFYLCASSILVGGSSGANVLTFGAGSRLTVL.

V and J are TRBV7-2 and TRBJ1-2; D possibly corresponds to TRBD1 (5 bases). This CDR3 comprises 16 residues. V was trimmed by 2 bases and J by 0 bases, leaving 13 bases between them. Germline assignment: CDR1 SGHTA and CDR2 FQGNSA. The CDR3 here is CASSLSTVTTNYGYTF. The CDR3 region has the DNA TGTGCCAGCAGCTTATCGACAGTGACGACTAACTATGGCTACACCTTC.

The CDR3 sequence: CASSQDPRGGPYEQYF. For the CDR3, the DNA is TGCGCCAGCAGCCAGGATCCACGGGGCGGCCCCTACGAGCAGTACTTC. V usage is TRBV4-3 and J usage is TRBJ2-7; either TRBD1 or TRBD2 may fit D (5 bases each). Trimming took 3 bases from V and 2 from J, leaving 17 bases between them. Germline lookup yields CDR1 LGHNA and CDR2 YSLEER. The CDR3 has 16 residues.

This chain uses TRBV27 with TRBJ2-2; D not certain. The CDR3 runs to 13 residues. Germline CDR1 is MNHEY and CDR2 is SMNVEV (reference sequence). V was clipped by 3 bases and J by 3 bases, with 5 bases between them. CDR3 in DNA: TGTGCCAGCAGTTTCCGGGACACCGGGGAGCTGTTTTTT. Translated: CASSFRDTGELFF.

This sequence joins TRBV7-2 and TRBJ1-1; the D is unclear. Germline CDR1 is SGHTA and CDR2 is FQGNSA. The length of the CDR3 is 13 residues. V lost 6 bases, J lost 1 base, and 9 bases lay in between. CDR3 amino acids: CASRRVRNTEAFF. The CDR3 nucleotides read TGTGCCAGCAGGAGGGTTAGGAACACTGAAGCTTTCTTT.

The gene calls are TRBV6-5 and TRBJ1-5; no definite D call. Trimming stripped 6 bases from V and 5 bases from J, with 11 bases between. This CDR3 comprises 13 residues. Looked up from germline, CDR1 is MNHEY and CDR2 is SVGAGI. The CDR3 DNA is TGTGCCAGCAGCTACAATCAGTATCAGCCCCAGCATTTT. It codes for CASSYNQYQPQHF.

The V call is TRBV5-1, the J call TRBJ1-2; D possibly corresponds to TRBD1 (6 bases). There are 17 residues in the CDR3. V lost 0 bases to trimming and J lost 1 base, with 16 bases between them. Per the germline V gene, CDR1 is SGHRS and CDR2 is YFSETQ. CDR3 protein: CASSLGIRTAFNYGYTF. DNA for the CDR3: TGCGCCAGCAGCTTGGGAATTCGGACAGCCTTTAACTATGGCTACACCTTC.

The V call is TRBV30, the J call TRBJ1-2; 10 nucleotides align to TRBD1. This CDR3 is 14 amino acids long. The V gene's germline CDR1 is GTSNPN and CDR2 SVGIG (reference sequence). CDR3: CASGQGTFNYGYTF. CDR3 nucleotides: TGTGCATCGGGACAGGGGACTTTTAACTATGGCTACACCTTC.

This clone was detected a few times. The chain is built from TRBV7-2 and TRBJ1-4; 7 bases line up with TRBD1. V trimming: 5 bases; J trimming: 2 bases; junction bases outside the gene matches: 5. The CDR3 spans 15 residues. The germline gives CDR1 SGHTA, CDR2 FQGNSA. CDR3 sequence reads: CASSRKGATNEKLFF. For the CDR3, the DNA is TGTGCCAGCAGCCGTAAGGGGGCGACTAATGAAAAACTGTTTTTT.